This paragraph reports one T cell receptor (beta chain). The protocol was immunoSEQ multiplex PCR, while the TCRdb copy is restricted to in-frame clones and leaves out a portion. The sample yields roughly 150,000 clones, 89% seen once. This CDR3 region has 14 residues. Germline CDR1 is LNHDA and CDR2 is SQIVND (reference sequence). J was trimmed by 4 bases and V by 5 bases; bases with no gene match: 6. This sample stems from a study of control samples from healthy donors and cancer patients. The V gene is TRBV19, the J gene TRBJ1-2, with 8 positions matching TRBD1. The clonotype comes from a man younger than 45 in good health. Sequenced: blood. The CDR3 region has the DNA TGTGCCAGTAGTGCCGGGACAGGATCCTATGGCTACACCTTC. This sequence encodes CASSAGTGSYGYTF.